The 17 T cell receptor beta chains in this list originate from one sample, sequenced in a study of T cells in Graves' hyperthyroidism and ophthalmopathy. The source material, RNA transcripts, was used to amplify TCR beta CDR3 regions. First-round RT-PCR with HTBI primers amplified the TCR CDR3 region. TCRdb re-called the multiplex PCR reads with MiXCR, one entry per CDR3 protein. The data contain about 700,000 distinct CDR3 sequences, 12% to 15% of them singletons. Sequencing was done on a sample of blood. All receptors come from a young woman with Graves' hyperthyroidism.

In this sample, this clonotype turned up many times. The chain carries TRBV7-2 and TRBJ2-7; D gene ambiguous. Germline CDR1 is SGHTA and CDR2 is FQGNSA. CDR3 size: 13 residues. Trimming stripped 0 bases from V and 7 bases from J, with 10 bases between. The chain's CDR3 is CASSLATTAEQYF. Here the CDR3 DNA reads TGTGCCAGCAGCTTAGCGACGACGGCAGAGCAGTACTTC.

The chain couples TRBV19 to TRBJ2-7; possible D gene TRBD1, 6 bases. The CDR3 has 12 residues. Germline loops: CDR1 LNHDA, CDR2 SQIVND (reference sequence). The V end lost 8 bases, the J end lost 1 base, and 9 bases lay between the germline ends. The CDR3: CASADRSYEQYF. The CDR3 DNA follows: TGTGCCAGTGCCGACAGGTCCTACGAGCAGTACTTC.

This clonotype showed up many times. The chain links TRBV6-1 to TRBJ1-6; TRBD1 matches at 7 bases. CDR1 and CDR2 (germline): MNHNS, SASEGT. V shed 6 bases and J 5 bases; nucleotides not matched to a gene: 19. The CDR3 contains 19 residues. The CDR3 region is CASRETLNRYGTDNSPLHF. CDR3 nucleotide sequence: TGTGCCAGCAGAGAAACCCTCAACCGTTACGGGACAGATAATTCACCCCTCCACTTT.

This clonotype was seen a handful of times. The rearrangement joins TRBV2 to TRBJ2-7; possibly TRBD1 for D (5 bases). CDR3 size: 12 residues. Germline V gene data show CDR1 as SNHLY and CDR2 as FYNNEI. V was cut by 8 bases and J by 3 bases, with 11 bases left in between. CDR3 loop: CASVETGYEQYF. The CDR3, as DNA: TGTGCCAGCGTGGAAACAGGCTACGAGCAGTACTTC. Full variable domain (rest looked up from reference TRBV2 and TRBJ2-7): EPEVTQTPSHQVTQMGQEVILRCVPISNHLYFYWYRQILGQKVEFLVSFYNNEISEKSEIFDDQFSVERPDGSNFTLKIRSTKLEDSAMYFCASVETGYEQYFGPGTRLTVT.

Many counts were recorded for this clonotype. The CDR3 is CASTEQGVGYGYTF. CDR3 in DNA: TGTGCCAGCACCGAACAGGGGGTCGGCTATGGCTACACCTTC. The chain uses TRBV12-3 or TRBV12-4 and TRBJ1-2, with 8 bases matching TRBD1. J gave up 4 bases and V 7 bases, and 8 bases lay outside the gene matches. This CDR3 is built from 14 residues.

The chain employs TRBV15 and TRBJ2-2, with D unclear. Deletions cut 0 bases from V and 4 bases from J, with 6 bases between. The CDR3 runs to 14 residues. Germline values: CDR1 LNHNV, CDR2 YYDKDF (reference sequence). CDR3 sequence (DNA): TGTGCCACCAGCAGAGATTTGCTCACCGGGGAGCTGTTTTTT. This codes for CATSRDLLTGELFF. Drawing the rest from reference TRBV15 and TRBJ2-2, the complete variable domain is DAMVIQNPRYQVTQFGKPVTLSCSQTLNHNVMYWYQQKSSQAPKLLFHYYDKDFNNEADTPDNFQSRRPNTSFCFLDIRSPGLGDTAMYLCATSRDLLTGELFFGEGSRLTVL.

This clonotype was recorded many times. V and J are TRBV2 and TRBJ2-3; unclear D gene. The V gene lost 7 bases and the J gene lost 1 base, with 12 bases spanning the gap. The CDR3 totals 14 residues. Per the germline V gene, CDR1 is SNHLY and CDR2 is FYNNEI. CDR3 in DNA: TGTGCCAGCATGATGAGTCTGGGCACAGATACGCAGTATTTT. It encodes CASMMSLGTDTQYF.

Ten or more counts support this clonotype. The chain joins TRBV7-2 to TRBJ2-2, with D possibly matching TRBD1 (6 bases). Germline CDR1 is SGHTA and CDR2 is FQGNSA. This CDR3 has 15 residues. V was pared by 2 bases and J by 3 bases, with 10 bases between. The CDR3 region has the DNA TGTGCCAGCAGCTTACAAGGGGGTTACACCGGGGAGCTGTTTTTT. This codes for CASSLQGGYTGELFF.

This sequence joins TRBV4-1 and TRBJ1-1, with D maybe TRBD1 (6 bases). The CDR3 extends over 15 amino acids. V was trimmed by 3 bases and J by 0 bases, leaving 11 bases between them. The germline CDR1 and CDR2 sequences are MGHRA and YSYEKL. As DNA, the CDR3 is TGCGCCAGCAGCCAGTACAGGGCCATGAACACTGAAGCTTTCTTT. It encodes CASSQYRAMNTEAFF.

This clonotype was detected ten times or more. The V call is TRBV7-8, the J call TRBJ1-5; TRBD1 agrees at 7 bases. The V segment lost 3 bases and the J segment 3 bases; nucleotides outside the gene matches: 8. This CDR3 contains 16 residues. CDR1 and CDR2 (germline): SGHVS, FQNEAQ. CDR3 sequence reads: CASSFHGQENNQPQHF. The CDR3 DNA follows: TGTGCCAGCAGCTTTCATGGACAGGAGAACAATCAGCCCCAGCATTTT. The whole variable domain, remainder taken from reference TRBV7-8 and TRBJ1-5, is GAGVSQSPRYKVAKRGQDVALRCDPISGHVSLFWYQQALGQGPEFLTYFQNEAQLDKSGLPSDRFFAERPEGSVSTLKIQRTQQEDSAVYLCASSFHGQENNQPQHFGDGTRLSIL.

At least ten counts were recorded for this clonotype. This sequence joins TRBV3-1 and TRBJ2-1; D gene ambiguous. The CDR3 runs 16 residues. With 5 bases removed from V and 3 bases from J, the gap between germline ends came to 17 bases. CDR1 and CDR2 (germline): LGHDT, YNNKEL (reference sequence). The CDR3 DNA reads TGTGCCAGCAGCTTAAGTCAGGATTTGATCTACAATGAGCAGTTCTTC. This gives the protein CASSLSQDLIYNEQFF.

At least ten counts were recorded for this clonotype. The rearrangement links TRBV20-1 to TRBJ1-1; possible D gene TRBD1, 5 bases. The germline gives CDR1 DFQATT, CDR2 SNEGSKA (reference sequence). The ends were cut back, 5 bases at V and 6 bases at J, with 16 bases in the middle. The CDR3 sequence is 13 residues long. CDR3 in amino acids: CSAGTRRTPEAFF. In nucleotides, the CDR3 is TGCAGTGCTGGGACCCGAAGGACCCCTGAAGCTTTCTTT.

A remark on this clonotype: The junction does not match germline at one end; this may be a read error. The chain joins TRBV2 to TRBJ2-3; D is ambiguous. Germline values: CDR1 SNHLY, CDR2 FYNNEI. This CDR3 contains 12 residues. CDR3 in amino acids: CASSDSTDTRYF. In nucleotides, the CDR3 is TGTGCCAGCAGTGACTCCACAGATACGCGGTATTTT.

This clonotype was observed at least ten times. The chain carries TRBV18 and TRBJ2-7, with D tentatively TRBD2 (5 bases). Germline V gene data show CDR1 as KGHSH and CDR2 as LQKENI. This CDR3 spans 14 amino acids. Trimming pared 3 bases from V and 0 bases from J, leaving 9 bases between. The CDR3: CASSPDGISYEQYF. In DNA form, the CDR3 reads TGTGCCAGCTCACCGGACGGGATCTCCTACGAGCAGTACTTC.

The chain carries TRBV12-3 or TRBV12-4 and TRBJ2-5; D is perhaps TRBD1 (6 bases). The CDR3 contains 15 residues. V was pared by 4 bases and J by 0 bases, with 12 bases between. In DNA, the CDR3 is TGTGCCAGCAGTTGGGCGAGGGGGAACCAAGAGACCCAGTACTTC. Its protein product is CASSWARGNQETQYF.

There are many counts of this clonotype. The V call is TRBV11-2, the J call TRBJ2-7; 9 bases align to TRBD1. Germline V gene data show CDR1 as SGHAT and CDR2 as FQNNGV. This CDR3 is built from 14 residues. Trimming removed 0 bases from V and 4 bases from J; junction bases left unmatched: 1. CDR3 in DNA: TGTGCCAGCAGCTTAGAGACAGGGGGGTACGAGCAGTACTTC. This sequence encodes CASSLETGGYEQYF.

This clonotype was observed at least ten times. J is TRBJ1-4 and V is TRBV6-5; 7 positions match TRBD1. The CDR3 extends over 17 amino acids. Germline CDR1 MNHEY, CDR2 SVGAGI. The ends lost 5 bases at V and 4 bases at J; junction bases unmatched: 13. The DNA of the CDR3 is TGTGCCAGCAGTGCTTATCAAGGGGGGACAGTTAATGAAAAACTGTTTTTT. Its translation: CASSAYQGGTVNEKLFF.